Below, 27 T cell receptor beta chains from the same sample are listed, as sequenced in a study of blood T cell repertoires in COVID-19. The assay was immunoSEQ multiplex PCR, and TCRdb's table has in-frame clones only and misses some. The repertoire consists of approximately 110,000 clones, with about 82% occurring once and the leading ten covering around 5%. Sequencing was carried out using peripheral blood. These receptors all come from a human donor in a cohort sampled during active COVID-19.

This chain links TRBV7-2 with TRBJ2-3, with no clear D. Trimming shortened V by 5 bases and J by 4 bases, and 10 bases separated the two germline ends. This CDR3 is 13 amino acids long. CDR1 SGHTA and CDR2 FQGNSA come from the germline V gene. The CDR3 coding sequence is TGTGCCAGCAGCCCAACTCTCGCAGATACGCAGTATTTT. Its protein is CASSPTLADTQYF.

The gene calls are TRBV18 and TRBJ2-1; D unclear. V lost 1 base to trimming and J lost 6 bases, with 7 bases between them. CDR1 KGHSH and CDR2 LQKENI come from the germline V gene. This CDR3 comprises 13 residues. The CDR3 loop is CASSPRESNEQFF. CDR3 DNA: TGTGCCAGCTCACCACGAGAAAGCAATGAGCAGTTCTTC.

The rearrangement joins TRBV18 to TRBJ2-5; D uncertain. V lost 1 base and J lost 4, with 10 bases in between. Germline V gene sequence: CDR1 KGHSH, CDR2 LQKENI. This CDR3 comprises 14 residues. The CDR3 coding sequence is TGTGCCAGCTCACCACGGCTAGAAGGAGAGACCCAGTACTTC. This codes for CASSPRLEGETQYF.

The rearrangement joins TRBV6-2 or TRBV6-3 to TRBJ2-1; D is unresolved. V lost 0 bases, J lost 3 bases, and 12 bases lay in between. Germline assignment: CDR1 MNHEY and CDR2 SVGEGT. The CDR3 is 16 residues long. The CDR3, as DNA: TGTGCCAGCAGTTACTCAGGAGATACCATCTACAATGAGCAGTTCTTC. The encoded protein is CASSYSGDTIYNEQFF.

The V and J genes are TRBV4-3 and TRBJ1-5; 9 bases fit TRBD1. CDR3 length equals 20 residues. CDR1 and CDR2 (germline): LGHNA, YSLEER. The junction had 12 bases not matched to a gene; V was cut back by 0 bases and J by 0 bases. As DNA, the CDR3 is TGCGCCAGCAGCCAAGATCCGGCGGGACAGGGATATTATAGCAATCAGCCCCAGCATTTT. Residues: CASSQDPAGQGYYSNQPQHF.

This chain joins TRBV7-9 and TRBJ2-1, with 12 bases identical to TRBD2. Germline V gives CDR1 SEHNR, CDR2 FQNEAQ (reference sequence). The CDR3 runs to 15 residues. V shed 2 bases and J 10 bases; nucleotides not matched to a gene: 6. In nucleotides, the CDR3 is TGTGCCAGCAGCTTATGGACTAGCGGGACGGGGGAGCAGTTCTTC. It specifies CASSLWTSGTGEQFF.

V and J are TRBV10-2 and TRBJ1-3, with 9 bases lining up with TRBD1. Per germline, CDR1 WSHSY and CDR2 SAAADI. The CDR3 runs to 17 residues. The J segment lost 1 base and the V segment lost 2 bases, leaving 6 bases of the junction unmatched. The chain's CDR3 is CASSEPGTGSSGNTIYF. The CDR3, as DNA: TGCGCCAGCAGTGAGCCGGGGACAGGGAGTTCTGGAAACACCATATATTTT.

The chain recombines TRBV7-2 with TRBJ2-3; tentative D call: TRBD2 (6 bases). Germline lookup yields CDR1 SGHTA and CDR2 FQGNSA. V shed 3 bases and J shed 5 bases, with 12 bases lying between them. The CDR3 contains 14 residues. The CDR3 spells CASSFGGAGDTQYF. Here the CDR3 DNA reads TGTGCCAGCAGCTTCGGAGGGGCCGGAGATACGCAGTATTTT.

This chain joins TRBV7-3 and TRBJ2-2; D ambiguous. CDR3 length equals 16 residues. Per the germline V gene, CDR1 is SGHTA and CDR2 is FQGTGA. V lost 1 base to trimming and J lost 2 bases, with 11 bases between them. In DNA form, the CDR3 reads TGTGCCAGCAGCTTAAGTGGCAGGCACAACACCGGGGAGCTGTTTTTT. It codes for CASSLSGRHNTGELFF.

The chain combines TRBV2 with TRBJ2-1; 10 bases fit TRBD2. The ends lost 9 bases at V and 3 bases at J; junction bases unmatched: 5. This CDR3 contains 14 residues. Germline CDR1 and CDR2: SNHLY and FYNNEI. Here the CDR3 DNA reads TGTGCCAGTCGGACTAGCGGAGACTACAATGAGCAGTTCTTC. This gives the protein CASRTSGDYNEQFF.

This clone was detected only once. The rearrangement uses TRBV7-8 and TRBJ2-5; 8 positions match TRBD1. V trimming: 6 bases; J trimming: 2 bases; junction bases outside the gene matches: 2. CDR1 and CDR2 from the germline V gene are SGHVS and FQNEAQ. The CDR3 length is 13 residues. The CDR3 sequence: CASRRDRQETQYF. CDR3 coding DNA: TGTGCCAGCAGAAGGGACAGGCAAGAGACCCAGTACTTC. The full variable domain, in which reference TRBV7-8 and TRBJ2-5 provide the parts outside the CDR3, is GAGVSQSPRYKVAKRGQDVALRCDPISGHVSLFWYQQALGQGPEFLTYFQNEAQLDKSGLPSDRFFAERPEGSVSTLKIQRTQQEDSAVYLCASRRDRQETQYFGPGTRLLVL.

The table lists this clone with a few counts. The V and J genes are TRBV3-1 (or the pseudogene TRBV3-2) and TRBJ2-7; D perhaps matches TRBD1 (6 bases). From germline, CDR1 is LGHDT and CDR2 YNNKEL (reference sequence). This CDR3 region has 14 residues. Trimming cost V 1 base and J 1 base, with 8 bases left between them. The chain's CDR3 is CASSQGQVSYEQYF. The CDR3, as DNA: TGTGCCAGCAGCCAAGGACAGGTATCCTACGAGCAGTACTTC.

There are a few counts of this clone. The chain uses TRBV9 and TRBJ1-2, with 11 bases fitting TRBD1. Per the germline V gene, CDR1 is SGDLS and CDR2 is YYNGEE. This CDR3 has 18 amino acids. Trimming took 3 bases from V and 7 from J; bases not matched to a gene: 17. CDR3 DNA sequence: TGTGCCAGCAGCGCGAGGCCGGACAGGGGGCTGGAGATAGGTGGCTACACCTTC. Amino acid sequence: CASSARPDRGLEIGGYTF.

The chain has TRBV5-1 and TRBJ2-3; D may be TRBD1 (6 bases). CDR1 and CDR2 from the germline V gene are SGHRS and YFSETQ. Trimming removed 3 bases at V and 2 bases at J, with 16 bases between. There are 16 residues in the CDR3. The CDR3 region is CASSSTQGTTTDTQYF. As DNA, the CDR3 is TGCGCCAGCAGCTCGACACAGGGCACAACCACAGATACGCAGTATTTT.

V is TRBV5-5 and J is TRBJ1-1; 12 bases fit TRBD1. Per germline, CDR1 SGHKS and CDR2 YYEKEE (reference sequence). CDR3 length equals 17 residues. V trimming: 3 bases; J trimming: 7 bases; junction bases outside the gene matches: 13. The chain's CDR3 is CASSSPPGQGARNEAFF. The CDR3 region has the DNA TGTGCCAGCAGCTCCCCGCCGGGACAGGGGGCTAGAAATGAAGCTTTCTTT. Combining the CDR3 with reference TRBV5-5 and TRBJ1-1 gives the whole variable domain DAGVTQSPTHLIKTRGQQVTLRCSPISGHKSVSWYQQVLGQGPQFIFQYYEKEERGRGNFPDRFSARQFPNYSSELNVNALLLGDSALYLCASSSPPGQGARNEAFFGQGTRLTVV.

CDR3 sequence (DNA): TGCGCCAGCAGCTTGGATCAAGGGGCCTACGAGCAGTACTTC. Translation gives CASSLDQGAYEQYF. The chain recombines TRBV5-1 with TRBJ2-7, with a weak D call TRBD1 (5 bases). CDR1 and CDR2 from the germline V gene are SGHRS and YFSETQ. Trimming took off 0 bases at V and 2 bases at J, with 9 bases between the two ends. The CDR3 has 14 residues.

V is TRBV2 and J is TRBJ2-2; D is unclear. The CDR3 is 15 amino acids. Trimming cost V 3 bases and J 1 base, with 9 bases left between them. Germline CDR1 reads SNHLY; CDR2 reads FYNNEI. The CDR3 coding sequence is TGTGCCAGCAGTGAGAACGCTAGGAACACCGGGGAGCTGTTTTTT. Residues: CASSENARNTGELFF. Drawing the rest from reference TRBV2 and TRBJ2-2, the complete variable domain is EPEVTQTPSHQVTQMGQEVILRCVPISNHLYFYWYRQILGQKVEFLVSFYNNEISEKSEIFDDQFSVERPDGSNFTLKIRSTKLEDSAMYFCASSENARNTGELFFGEGSRLTVL.

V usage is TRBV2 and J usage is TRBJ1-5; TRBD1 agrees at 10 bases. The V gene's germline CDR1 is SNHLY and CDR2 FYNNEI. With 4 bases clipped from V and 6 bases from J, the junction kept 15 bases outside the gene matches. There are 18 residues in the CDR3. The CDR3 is CASSGLRDRGILFQPQHF. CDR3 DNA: TGTGCCAGCAGTGGCCTCCGGGACAGGGGAATTTTGTTTCAGCCCCAGCATTTT. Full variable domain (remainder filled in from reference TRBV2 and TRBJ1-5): EPEVTQTPSHQVTQMGQEVILRCVPISNHLYFYWYRQILGQKVEFLVSFYNNEISEKSEIFDDQFSVERPDGSNFTLKIRSTKLEDSAMYFCASSGLRDRGILFQPQHFGDGTRLSIL.

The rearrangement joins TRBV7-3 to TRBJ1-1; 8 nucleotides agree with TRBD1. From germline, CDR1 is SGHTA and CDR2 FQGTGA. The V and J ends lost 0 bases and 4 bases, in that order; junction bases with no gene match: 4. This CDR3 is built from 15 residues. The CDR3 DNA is TGTGCCAGCAGCTTAACGGGCAGGGGGCTCACTGAAGCTTTCTTT. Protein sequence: CASSLTGRGLTEAFF. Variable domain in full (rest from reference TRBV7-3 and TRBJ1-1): GAGVSQTPSNKVTEKGKYVELRCDPISGHTALYWYRQSLGQGPEFLIYFQGTGAADDSGLPNDRFFAVRPEGSVSTLKIQRTERGDSAVYLCASSLTGRGLTEAFFGQGTRLTVV.

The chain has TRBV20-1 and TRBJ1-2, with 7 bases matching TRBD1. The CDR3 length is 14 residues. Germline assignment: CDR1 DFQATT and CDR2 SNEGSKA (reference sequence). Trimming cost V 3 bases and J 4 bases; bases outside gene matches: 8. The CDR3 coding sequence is TGCAGTGCTAGTTCGCAGGGGGGCCTCTATGGCTACACCTTC. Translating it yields CSASSQGGLYGYTF.

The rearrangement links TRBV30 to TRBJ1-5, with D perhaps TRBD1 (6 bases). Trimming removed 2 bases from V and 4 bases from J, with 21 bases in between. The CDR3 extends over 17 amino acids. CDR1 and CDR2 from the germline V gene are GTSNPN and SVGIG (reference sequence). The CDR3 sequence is CAWSRTTGIRKNQPQHF. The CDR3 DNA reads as TGTGCCTGGAGTCGTACGACAGGTATTCGAAAAAATCAGCCCCAGCATTTT.

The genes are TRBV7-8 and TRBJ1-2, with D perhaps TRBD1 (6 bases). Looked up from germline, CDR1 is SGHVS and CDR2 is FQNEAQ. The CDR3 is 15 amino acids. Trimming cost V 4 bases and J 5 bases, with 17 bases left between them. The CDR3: CASSSSQGSLYGYTF. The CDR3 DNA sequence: TGTGCCAGCAGCTCTTCACAGGGATCCCTTTATGGCTACACCTTC.

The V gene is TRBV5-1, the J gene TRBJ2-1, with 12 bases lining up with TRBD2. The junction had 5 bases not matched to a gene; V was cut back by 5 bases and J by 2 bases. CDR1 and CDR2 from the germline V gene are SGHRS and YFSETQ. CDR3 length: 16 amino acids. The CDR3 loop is CASRLAGGPTYNEQFF. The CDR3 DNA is TGCGCCAGCAGGCTAGCGGGAGGGCCGACCTACAATGAGCAGTTCTTC.

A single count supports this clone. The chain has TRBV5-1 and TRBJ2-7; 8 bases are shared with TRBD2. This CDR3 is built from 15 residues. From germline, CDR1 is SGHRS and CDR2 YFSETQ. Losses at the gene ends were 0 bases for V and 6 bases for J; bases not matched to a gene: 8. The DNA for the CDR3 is TGCGCCAGCAGCTTGGAAGGCGCGGGAGGCCGCGAGCAGTACTTC. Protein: CASSLEGAGGREQYF. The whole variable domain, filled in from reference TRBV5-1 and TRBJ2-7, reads KAGVTQTPRYLIKTRGQQVTLSCSPISGHRSVSWYQQTPGQGLQFLFEYFSETQRNKGNFPGRFSGRQFSNSRSEMNVSTLELGDSALYLCASSLEGAGGREQYFGPGTRLTVT.

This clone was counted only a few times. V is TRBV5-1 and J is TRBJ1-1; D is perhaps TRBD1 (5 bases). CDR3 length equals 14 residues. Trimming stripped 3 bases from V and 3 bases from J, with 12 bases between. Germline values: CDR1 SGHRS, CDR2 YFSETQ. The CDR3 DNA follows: TGCGCCAGCAGCTGGAGGGACGGAGACACTGAAGCTTTCTTT. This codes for CASSWRDGDTEAFF.

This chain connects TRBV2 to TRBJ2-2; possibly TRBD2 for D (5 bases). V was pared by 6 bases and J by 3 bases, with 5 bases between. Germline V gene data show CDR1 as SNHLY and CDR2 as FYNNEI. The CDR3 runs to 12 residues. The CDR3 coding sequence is TGTGCCAGCAGCGGGGACACCGGGGAGCTGTTTTTT. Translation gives CASSGDTGELFF.

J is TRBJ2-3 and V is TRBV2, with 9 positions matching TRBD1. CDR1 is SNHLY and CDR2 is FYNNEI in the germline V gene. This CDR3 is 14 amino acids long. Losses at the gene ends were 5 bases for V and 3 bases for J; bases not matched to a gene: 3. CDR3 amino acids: CASSPGQGTDTQYF. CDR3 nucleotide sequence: TGTGCCAGCAGTCCGGGACAGGGTACAGATACGCAGTATTTT.